What follows are 19 T cell receptor beta chains derived from one specimen sequenced in a study of TIL therapy for anti-PD-1-resistant metastatic lung cancer. Indicated time point: pre-treatment sample, taken before nivolumab and TIL therapy. The immunoSEQ assay was v3. The protocol was immunoSEQ multiplex PCR, while the TCRdb copy is restricted to in-frame clones and leaves out a portion. This sample carries tens of thousands of clones, roughly 78% of them seen once, and the ten largest clones take about 5%. This specimen was blood, taken at baseline. These TCRs come from a woman aged 30-79 years with non-small cell lung cancer.

The gene calls are TRBV6-1 and TRBJ2-1; TRBD2 matches at 9 bases. The J segment lost 2 bases and the V segment lost 4 bases, leaving 3 bases of the junction unmatched. CDR1 MNHNS and CDR2 SASEGT come from the germline V gene. The CDR3 covers 15 residues. CDR3 in amino acids: CASSGIAGAYNEQFF. CDR3 DNA: TGTGCCAGCAGTGGAATAGCGGGAGCCTACAATGAGCAGTTCTTC.

The chain has TRBV5-1 and TRBJ1-2; D is undetermined. The V end was cut by 0 bases, the J end by 2 bases, with 11 bases between. The CDR3 has 15 amino acids. Germline CDR1 is SGHRS and CDR2 is YFSETQ. In DNA form, the CDR3 reads TGCGCCAGCAGCTTGGAAGCAGACACAAACTATGGCTACACCTTC. Its translation is CASSLEADTNYGYTF.

The chain links TRBV5-1 to TRBJ2-1, with D perhaps being TRBD1 or TRBD2 (5 bases each). The CDR3 has 12 residues. V was shortened by 3 bases and J by 14 bases, with 15 bases between the two germline ends. Germline V gene sequence: CDR1 SGHRS, CDR2 YFSETQ. CDR3 DNA: TGCGCCAGCAGCTGGATGACCAGGGAGAAGTTCTTC. It specifies CASSWMTREKFF.

The J gene is TRBJ2-7, the V gene TRBV2, with 7 bases aligning to TRBD1. CDR1 and CDR2 from the germline V gene are SNHLY and FYNNEI. The V and J ends lost 7 bases and 1 base, in that order; junction bases with no gene match: 7. This CDR3 spans 14 amino acids. The CDR3 spells CASNIRQGSYEQYF. The CDR3 bases are TGTGCCAGCAACATAAGACAGGGATCCTACGAGCAGTACTTC. Full variable domain (missing parts from reference TRBV2 and TRBJ2-7): EPEVTQTPSHQVTQMGQEVILRCVPISNHLYFYWYRQILGQKVEFLVSFYNNEISEKSEIFDDQFSVERPDGSNFTLKIRSTKLEDSAMYFCASNIRQGSYEQYFGPGTRLTVT.

The genes are TRBV28 and TRBJ2-1; 12 bases are a match to TRBD2. The CDR3 consists of 14 residues. Germline V gene data show CDR1 as MDHEN and CDR2 as SYDVKM. V was clipped by 7 bases and J by 7 bases; unmatched bases: 5. This chain's CDR3 is CASIVTSGSNEQFF. The CDR3 DNA sequence: TGTGCCAGCATCGTGACTAGCGGGAGTAATGAGCAGTTCTTC.

The CDR3, as DNA: TGTGCCAGCAGCCACATAGCGGGGGCCCTACAAGAGACCCAGTACTTC. Its protein product is CASSHIAGALQETQYF. The gene calls are TRBV4-2 and TRBJ2-5; 9 positions match TRBD2. The V gene end was trimmed by 3 bases and the J gene end by 2 bases; junction bases not matched to a gene: 7. The V gene's germline CDR1 is LGHNA and CDR2 YNFKEQ. This CDR3 comprises 16 residues.

This clone was seen a single time. V and J are TRBV7-3 and TRBJ2-3, with D possibly being TRBD1 (5 bases). The V and J ends lost 5 bases and 4 bases respectively, with 25 bases between them. The CDR3 consists of 18 residues. Germline assignment: CDR1 SGHTA and CDR2 FQGTGA. The CDR3 DNA follows: TGTGCCAGCAGCCCGATTAATCTTGGCAGGGTTGGTTCAGATACGCAGTATTTT. Amino acids: CASSPINLGRVGSDTQYF.

This clone was observed once. V usage is TRBV27 and J usage is TRBJ1-2; 7 bases agree with TRBD1. The J segment lost 3 bases and the V segment lost 2 bases, leaving 0 bases of the junction unmatched. CDR3 length: 13 amino acids. Germline V lookup: CDR1 MNHEY, CDR2 SMNVEV (reference sequence). The CDR3 here is CASSLDRDYGYTF. The CDR3, as DNA: TGTGCCAGCAGTTTAGACAGGGACTATGGCTACACCTTC.

In this sample, this clone turned up a few times. The chain uses TRBV7-6 and TRBJ1-3, with TRBD1 as a possible D gene (5 bases). The germline V gene encodes CDR1 SGHVS and CDR2 FNYEAQ. With 4 bases removed from V and 0 bases from J, the gap between germline ends came to 13 bases. This CDR3 is built from 16 residues. The CDR3 is CASSSGGLNSGNTIYF. For the CDR3, the DNA is TGTGCCAGCAGCTCGGGGGGACTGAACTCTGGAAACACCATATATTTT.

This rearrangement joins TRBV19 to TRBJ2-2, with 9 positions matching TRBD1. The CDR3 runs to 17 residues. J was trimmed by 7 bases and V by 5 bases; bases with no gene match: 14. Per germline, CDR1 LNHDA and CDR2 SQIVND (reference sequence). As DNA, the CDR3 is TGTGCCAGTAGTTGGGCCGGACAGGGGTACTCCGGCGGGGAGCTGTTTTTT. It codes for CASSWAGQGYSGGELFF.

The V call is TRBV6-5, the J call TRBJ1-2; D not certain. The CDR3 spans 13 residues. V lost 6 bases, J lost 9 bases, and 17 bases lay in between. CDR1 is MNHEY and CDR2 is SVGAGI in the germline V gene. The CDR3 reads CASRADGDGCYTF. The DNA for the CDR3 is TGTGCCAGCAGGGCCGACGGAGATGGATGCTACACCTTC.

V and J are TRBV2 and TRBJ2-7; TRBD1 aligns across 7 bases. Germline CDR1 reads SNHLY; CDR2 reads FYNNEI. Trimming took 5 bases from V and 12 from J; bases not matched to a gene: 7. The CDR3 spans 11 residues. The DNA of the CDR3 is TGTGCCAGCAGTCCGGCGACAGGGAGGTACTTC. Translation: CASSPATGRYF.

The chain employs TRBV5-1 and TRBJ1-1, with TRBD1 matching 9 bases. Germline V lookup: CDR1 SGHRS, CDR2 YFSETQ. V trimming: 4 bases; J trimming: 2 bases; junction bases outside the gene matches: 6. This CDR3 spans 15 amino acids. The DNA for the CDR3 is TGCGCCAGCAGCCACGGACAGGGGTATAACACTGAAGCTTTCTTT. Translated: CASSHGQGYNTEAFF.

The V and J genes are TRBV27 and TRBJ1-4; TRBD1 might be the D (5 bases). With 3 bases removed from V and 4 bases from J, the gap between germline ends came to 9 bases. CDR1 is MNHEY, CDR2 SMNVEV, per germline (reference sequence). The CDR3 runs 14 residues. The CDR3 loop is CASSFGTYNEKLFF. As DNA, the CDR3 is TGTGCCAGCAGTTTTGGGACCTATAATGAAAAACTGTTTTTT.

This sequence joins TRBV6-1 and TRBJ1-5; possibly TRBD1 for D (6 bases). V was trimmed by 4 bases and J by 7 bases, leaving 17 bases between them. From germline, CDR1 is MNHNS and CDR2 SASEGT. The CDR3 has 15 residues. The CDR3 coding sequence is TGTGCCAGCAGTGCCCGAGGGGGGGCCTGGCAGCCCCAGCATTTT. This encodes CASSARGGAWQPQHF.

The gene calls are TRBV4-3 and TRBJ2-3; TRBD1 matches 8 bases. Germline CDR1 is LGHNA and CDR2 is YSLEER. This CDR3 contains 14 residues. With 3 bases clipped from V and 5 bases from J, the junction kept 4 bases outside the gene matches. The CDR3 region is CASSQGQAGDTQYF. CDR3 DNA: TGCGCCAGCAGCCAGGGACAGGCGGGAGATACGCAGTATTTT.

The chain is built from TRBV29-1 and TRBJ1-2; D may be TRBD1 (6 bases). Germline CDR1 is SQVTM and CDR2 is ANQGSEA. Trimming removed 2 bases from V and 3 bases from J, with 10 bases in between. The CDR3 extends over 13 amino acids. The CDR3 loop reads CSVETGTDYGYTF. The CDR3 nucleotides are TGCAGCGTTGAAACAGGGACGGACTATGGCTACACCTTC.

This chain joins TRBV11-2 and TRBJ2-7, with unresolved D. The CDR3 has 13 amino acids. CDR1 SGHAT and CDR2 FQNNGV come from the germline V gene. Trimming removed 4 bases at V and 5 bases at J, with 12 bases between. In DNA form, the CDR3 reads TGTGCCAGCAGCTCGCCCAATAACGACGAGCAGTACTTC. Encoded protein: CASSSPNNDEQYF.

V and J are TRBV9 and TRBJ2-2, with D hard to call. V gave up 1 base and J gave up 4 bases, with 14 bases separating them. CDR1 is SGDLS and CDR2 is YYNGEE in the germline V gene. This CDR3 spans 16 amino acids. CDR3: CASSVYGRLGTGELFF. Here the CDR3 DNA reads TGTGCCAGCAGCGTATATGGGCGGTTGGGCACCGGGGAGCTGTTTTTT.